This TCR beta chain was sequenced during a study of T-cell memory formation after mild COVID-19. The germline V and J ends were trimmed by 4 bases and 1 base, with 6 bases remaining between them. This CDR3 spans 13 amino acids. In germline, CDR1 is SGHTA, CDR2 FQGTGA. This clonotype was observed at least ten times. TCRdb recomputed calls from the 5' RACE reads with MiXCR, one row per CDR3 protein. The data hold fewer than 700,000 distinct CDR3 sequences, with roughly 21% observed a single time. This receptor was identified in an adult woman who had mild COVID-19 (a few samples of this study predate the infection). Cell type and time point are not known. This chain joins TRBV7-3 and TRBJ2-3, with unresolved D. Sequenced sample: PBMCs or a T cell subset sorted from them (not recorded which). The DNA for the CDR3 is TGTGCCAGCAGCTCTGGGGGCACAGATACGCAGTATTTT. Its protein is CASSSGGTDTQYF.